This TCR beta chain stems from a study of shared clonotypes between healthy human individuals. The CDR3 contains 15 residues. CDR1 is SGHVS, CDR2 FQNEAQ, per germline. Trimming left V 4 bases short and J 3 bases short, with 15 bases between. Only in-frame clones appear in the TCRdb table, and some are missing; sequencing was by immunoSEQ multiplex PCR. Of about 1.9 million clones in the sample, approximately 92% are singletons; the top ten hold around 1.7%. CD45RO negativity and positive selection for CCR7 defined naive CD8 cells, a population that excluded terminally differentiated effector memory CD45RA+ cells.

The chain links TRBV7-8 to TRBJ1-2; D may be TRBD1 (5 bases). The receptor's source is a man aged 18 to 30 in good health. Some clones in this sample may be carry-over from other donors' samples. The sample comprised naive CD8+ T cells from PBMCs. In nucleotides, the CDR3 is TGTGCCAGCAGCTCGCCCAGGGAGGGATACTATGGCTACACCTTC. It encodes CASSSPREGYYGYTF.